This T cell receptor (beta chain) was identified in a study of molecular identifiers for immune sequencing clone quantification (dated by TCRdb to between 2018 and 2020). Regarding the complete study: For a replicate experiment, RNA from roughly 21,000 or 96,000 naive CD8 T cells was divided into five aliquots, and four of the five aliquots were sequenced. The study was a methods study using CD8 T cells to benchmark molecular-identifier clustering-based TCR repertoire sequencing (MIDCIRS) and TCR RNA copy counting. Paper-wide results and their limitations: Modeling estimated about three recovered TCR RNA copies per cell, compared with about 10 by digital PCR, which implies roughly 30% capture efficiency. The naive libraries included spiked-in Jurkat TCR RNA (fewer than 11 copies' worth), and this Jurkat TCR RNA is not part of the donor repertoire. When barcode sub-clustering was left out, chimeric consensus sequences inflated TCR diversity, with chimeras reaching as high as 47%. The sizes of highly expanded clones could end up underestimated when identical TCR molecules share a barcode. Clones above 20 RNA copies held over 99% of molecules in CMV-specific effector cells but under 1% in naive cells. A single cell's worth of spiked-in Jurkat TCR RNA was reported detectable even among under 1.1 million naive CD8 T cells.

This clonotype has ten or more counts. Its antigen is not yet known. No base-level quality is on record; no much larger clone is a single base apart. The library was prepared using PCR. Sequencing instrument: Illumina HiSeq 4000. Bulk TCR libraries were made following a previously described method, with the TCR primers given in Table S5. The Qiagen AllPrep DNA/RNA kit was used to purify total RNA. Reads from multiple sequencing runs of the same library were pooled before analysis. In the authors' own workflow: Reads were retained only if their TCR constant sequence matched exactly, and those retained reads were trimmed to 150 nt and grouped according to their 12-nt molecular barcodes. Reads in each barcode group were sub-clustered using a 15% Levenshtein threshold, and a quality-weighted consensus sequence was built for each RNA molecule. Non-functional sequences were removed, as were lower-count sequences one edit away from another. On the basis of fitting two negative binomial distributions, barcode sub-clusters with fewer than 20% of the maximum read count were discarded. TCRdb trimmed the raw reads at Q25, called clones with MiXCR and kept productive beta chains. Each entry is one CDR3 protein sequence, shown with its most common DNA and genes. The V and J calls here are based on TCRdb, not the publication. A total of 40,000 to 45,000 distinct CDR3 sequences appear in this sample, 19% of them only once. The ten most abundant clones make up under 1.4% of the sample.

CDR1 SGHDN and CDR2 FVKESK are derived from the germline V gene. A distance of 8 bases separates the germline ends of V and J, which lose 4 bases and 3 bases respectively. The CDR3 holds 13 amino acids from the cysteine to the phenylalanine. The read is trimmed to its CDR3 DNA, 39 bases read in frame from base 1. Libraries of naive CD8 T cells were built from anywhere between about 18,000 and 1,000,000 sorted cells, with 10%, 30% or 50% of the purified RNA used. On a BD FACSAria II, naive CD8 T cells were FACS-sorted as CD8+CD4-CCR7+CD45RA+ and collected into RLT Plus buffer. To test detection sensitivity, Jurkat RNA equivalent to more than 9 TCR copies was spiked into samples of roughly 18,000-1,000,000 naive CD8 T cells. CD8 T cells were enriched with RosetteSep CD8+ T Cell Enrichment Cocktail and Ficoll-Paque, followed by ACK red cell lysis.

What was sequenced was naive CD8+ T cells from blood, with Jurkat cell RNA spiked in. The cell subset or site label, read with the paper, signifies: FACS-sorted CD8+CD4-CCR7+CD45RA+ naive T cells. The chain uses TRBV14 and TRBJ2-3; perhaps TRBD1 is the D gene, with 5 bases matching. This TCR derives from a human donor in good health. Some libraries in this study had Jurkat cell RNA spiked in. The CDR3 amino acid sequence is: CASSLRVTDTQYF. The nucleotides read TGTGCCAGCAGCCTCAGGGTTACAGATACGCAGTATTTT.